This T cell receptor beta chain comes out of a study of blood T cell repertoires in COVID-19. The wider study: Collection of acute and convalescent COVID-19 samples took place in the United States, Italy and Spain.

This CDR3 region has 15 residues. V dropped 3 bases and J dropped 3 bases, with 9 bases sitting between them. Germline CDR1 is MRHNA and CDR2 is SNTAGT. Here immunoSEQ multiplex PCR was the method, and the copy in TCRdb shows in-frame clones only, minus some. The sample records 250,000 to 300,000 clones, approximately 90% being singletons. Sequences were obtained from PBMCs or T cells enriched from blood (not recorded which). This chain connects TRBV6-4 to TRBJ2-6, with D possibly being TRBD1 (6 bases). The source of this sequence is a human donor in a cohort exposed to, infected with or recovered from COVID-19 (not recorded which). The donor label of this sample is uncertain. As DNA, the CDR3 is TGTGCCAGCAGTGATACAGGGATTGGGGCCAACGTCCTGACTTTC. Its translation: CASSDTGIGANVLTF.